These T cell receptor beta chains were read from a single sample in a study of PD-L1 blockade in urothelial cancer. Measured with immunoSEQ multiplex PCR; TCRdb has only the in-frame clones, and not every one. Found here are 100,000 to 150,000 clones, around 86% of them singletons; the top ten hold 2.4%. Sequences were derived from PBMCs, sampled around atezolizumab (anti-PD-L1) treatment. The source of these receptors is a man in his forties or fifties with urothelial cancer. Each CDR3 is given with its conserved first and last residue. D genes are given only for firm matches. Size tells how often a clone was seen (once, few, many) or the class of an expanded clone, and some rows leave it out.

v_call	clone_size	j_call	d_call	cdr3_nt	cdr3_aa
TRBV19	-	TRBJ1-5	-	TGTGCCAGTAGTGAACAGGCCTCTGTCCCCTATAGCAATCAGCCCCAGCATTTT	CASSEQASVPYSNQPQHF
TRBV15	-	TRBJ2-7	TRBD2	TGTGCCACCAGCAGAGATCCGTTCCTAGCGGGAGAGGAATACGAGCAGTACTTC	CATSRDPFLAGEEYEQYF
TRBV28	-	TRBJ2-5	-	TGTGCCAGCAGCTTTGTGAACGCTTTAGGGGCCCAGTACTTC	CASSFVNALGAQYF
TRBV28	-	TRBJ1-2	-	TGTGCCAGCAGGGCGGACGGGAGTGGCTACACCTTC	CASRADGSGYTF
TRBV6-6	-	TRBJ1-5	TRBD1	TGTGCCAGCAGTCGACAGGGGGGGAATCAGCCCCAGCATTTT	CASSRQGGNQPQHF
TRBV2	-	TRBJ2-2	TRBD2	TGTGCCAGCAGACCACTAGCGGGAGGGCGCACCGGGGAGCTGTTTTTT	CASRPLAGGRTGELFF
TRBV19	-	TRBJ2-7	-	TGTGCCAGTAGTATAGGCGGAGCCAACTCCTACGAGCAGTACTTC	CASSIGGANSYEQYF
TRBV5-5	-	TRBJ1-1	TRBD1	TGTGCCAGCAGCTGGCCGACAGGGATGAACACTGAAGCTTTCTTT	CASSWPTGMNTEAFF
TRBV27	-	TRBJ1-2	-	TGTGCCAGCAGTCCTCAGGGGAGTCTAGGAGGCTACACCTTC	CASSPQGSLGGYTF
TRBV6-1	-	TRBJ2-5	TRBD1	TGTGCCAGCAGGACAGGGGGCTTAGAGACCCAGTACTTC	CASRTGGLETQYF
TRBV19	-	TRBJ2-6	-	TGTGCCAGTAGTATCAAGGACTTAGGGCCTTCTGGGGCCAACGTCCTGACTTTC	CASSIKDLGPSGANVLTF
TRBV5-4	-	TRBJ2-2	TRBD2	TGTGCCAGCAGCGGGGGACTAGCGTGGGCCACCGGGGAGCTGTTTTTT	CASSGGLAWATGELFF
TRBV19	-	TRBJ2-6	-	TGTGCCAGTAGTCGGGCCGGGACACGGATCTCTGGGGCCAACGTCCTGACTTTC	CASSRAGTRISGANVLTF
TRBV5-1	-	TRBJ2-5	-	TGCGCCAGCAGTCTAGAGCTCGCCCAAGAGACCCAGTACTTC	CASSLELAQETQYF
TRBV9	few	TRBJ2-3	-	TGTGCCAGCAGCGGCCGGGTCCGGGGAGATACGCAGTATTTT	CASSGRVRGDTQYF
TRBV5-1	-	TRBJ2-1	-	TGCGCCAGCAGCTTTGACGGCGGGTCCTACAATGAGCAGTTCTTC	CASSFDGGSYNEQFF
TRBV28	-	TRBJ1-2	-	TGTGCCAGCAGTTTCAGGGACTATGGCTACACCTTC	CASSFRDYGYTF
TRBV18	-	TRBJ2-7	TRBD2	TGTGCCAGCTCACTATCCGGGACTAGCGGCTCCTACGAGCAGTACTTC	CASSLSGTSGSYEQYF
TRBV28	-	TRBJ2-1	-	TGTGCCAGCAGTGTACAGGCCCGCCAGCCGTTCTTC	CASSVQARQPFF
TRBV28	-	TRBJ2-7	-	TGTGCCAGCGGCCCAAGGCGGAATTCCTACGAGCAGTACTTC	CASGPRRNSYEQYF
TRBV30	-	TRBJ2-2	-	TGTGCCCGACGAAAGGGCGGGATAAACACCGGGGAGCTGTTTTTT	CARRKGGINTGELFF
TRBV7-2	-	TRBJ1-5	TRBD1	TGTGCCAGCAGCTCGGGACAGCCCAATCAGCCCCAGCATTTT	CASSSGQPNQPQHF
TRBV30	-	TRBJ1-1	TRBD1	TGTGCCTGGGGGGACAGGGAGGCTTTCTTT	CAWGDREAFF
TRBV6-5	-	TRBJ2-3	TRBD1	TGTGCCAGCAGGGATAGGGGGCAGGTTACAGATACGCAGTATTTT	CASRDRGQVTDTQYF
TRBV5-4	-	TRBJ2-1	TRBD2	TGTGCCAGCAGCCAAACTAGCGGGATAGGCAATGAGCAGTTCTTC	CASSQTSGIGNEQFF
TRBV19	-	TRBJ1-5	TRBD1	TGTGCCAGTAGCCCAGGGACAGGGAATCAGCCCCAGCATTTT	CASSPGTGNQPQHF
TRBV18	-	TRBJ1-1	-	TGTGCCAGCTCACCGCGCGACAGGAACACTGAAGCTTTCTTT	CASSPRDRNTEAFF
TRBV27	-	TRBJ2-3	TRBD1	TGTGCCAGCAGTTTATCCAGGGGGCGCAAAGATACGCAGTATTTT	CASSLSRGRKDTQYF
TRBV6-5	-	TRBJ2-7	TRBD2	TGTGCCAGCAGACGTGGGACTAGCGGGAGCGAGCAGTACTTC	CASRRGTSGSEQYF
TRBV7-9	-	TRBJ2-7	TRBD2	TGTGCCACTAGCGGGAACACCTACGAGCAGTACTTC	CATSGNTYEQYF
TRBV7-9	once	TRBJ2-4	TRBD1	TGTGCCAGCAGCGCCCGGGACAGTAAAAACATTCAGTACTTC	CASSARDSKNIQYF
TRBV30	-	TRBJ2-5	-	TGTGCCTGGAGTCGAGGGGGAGGGGGAACGGAGACCCAGTACTTC	CAWSRGGGGTETQYF
TRBV27	-	TRBJ2-3	TRBD2	TGTGCCAGCAGCCCCCCCAGGACTAGCGGCACAGATACGCAGTATTTT	CASSPPRTSGTDTQYF
TRBV28	-	TRBJ1-2	-	TGTGCCAGCAGCTTCCCCGGGGATAACTATGGCTACACCTTC	CASSFPGDNYGYTF
TRBV10-1	-	TRBJ2-1	TRBD2	TGCGCCAGCAGTGAGTCGATTGGCGGGAGGCACAATGAGCAGTTCTTC	CASSESIGGRHNEQFF
TRBV4-2	-	TRBJ2-3	-	TGTGCCAGCAGCCAAATGGGGGGAAACACAGATACGCAGTATTTT	CASSQMGGNTDTQYF
TRBV7-9	-	TRBJ1-4	-	TGTGCCAGCAGCTCGGGTTACAGGGACCCGATTTCAACTAATGAAAAACTGTTTTTT	CASSSGYRDPISTNEKLFF
TRBV30	-	TRBJ2-7	TRBD2	TGTGCCTGGAGTGGACTAGCGGGAGTTTCCCAGTACTTC	CAWSGLAGVSQYF
TRBV5-4	-	TRBJ2-3	-	TGTGCCAGCAGCTTGGAACCGGGAATCGCCACAGATACGCAGTATTTT	CASSLEPGIATDTQYF
TRBV4-2	-	TRBJ1-6	-	TGTGCCAGCAGCCAAGCAGGGGATTCGAGGCTCGGACCCCTCCACTTT	CASSQAGDSRLGPLHF
TRBV9	-	TRBJ2-2	-	TGTGCCAGCAGCGTAGTTAGCGGCACCGGGGAGCTGTTTTTT	CASSVVSGTGELFF